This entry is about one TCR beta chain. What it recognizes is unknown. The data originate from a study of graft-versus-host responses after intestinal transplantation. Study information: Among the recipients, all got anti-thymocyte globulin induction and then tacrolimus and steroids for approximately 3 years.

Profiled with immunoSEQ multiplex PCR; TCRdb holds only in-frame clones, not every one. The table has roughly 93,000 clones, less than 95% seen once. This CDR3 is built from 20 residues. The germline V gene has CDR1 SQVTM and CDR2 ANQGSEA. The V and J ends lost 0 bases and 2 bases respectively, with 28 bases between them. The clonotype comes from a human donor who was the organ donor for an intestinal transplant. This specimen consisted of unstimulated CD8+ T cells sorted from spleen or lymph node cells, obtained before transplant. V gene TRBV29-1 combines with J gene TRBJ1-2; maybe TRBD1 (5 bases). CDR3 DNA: TGCAGCGTTGAAGACGAATGGGGGGTATCATCACAATTAAGGAACTATGGCTACACCTTC. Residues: CSVEDEWGVSSQLRNYGYTF.